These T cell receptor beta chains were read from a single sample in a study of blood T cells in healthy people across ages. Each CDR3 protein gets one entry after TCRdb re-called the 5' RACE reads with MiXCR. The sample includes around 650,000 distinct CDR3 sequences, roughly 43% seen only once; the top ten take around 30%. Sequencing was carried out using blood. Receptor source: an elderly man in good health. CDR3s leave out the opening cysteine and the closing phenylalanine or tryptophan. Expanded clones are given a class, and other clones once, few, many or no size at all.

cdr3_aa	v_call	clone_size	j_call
ASSSSYRGTAY	TRBV12-3/TRBV12-4	-	TRBJ2-7
ASSKYAGRRNSPLH	TRBV7-9	-	TRBJ1-6
ASSATSGSYNEQF	TRBV9	few	TRBJ2-1
ASSGLAGAEQY	TRBV6-5	-	TRBJ2-7
ASSLDGQGGDEQY	TRBV7-9	-	TRBJ2-7
ASSLARGSEQF	TRBV12-3/TRBV12-4	-	TRBJ2-1
ASSRSDRGNGYT	TRBV5-1	few	TRBJ1-2
ASSFASSPLH	TRBV7-2	-	TRBJ1-6
ASSQDGTYYNEQF	TRBV14	many	TRBJ2-1
ASSLGVGARSNSPLH	TRBV7-8	-	TRBJ1-6
SVESGGETQY	TRBV29-1	many	TRBJ2-5
AWSVQGPKY	TRBV30	once	TRBJ2-4
ASSPETSADTQY	TRBV7-6	-	TRBJ2-3
ASSSSSSGSAYNEQY	TRBV28	-	TRBJ2-5
AGSVSVADTQY	TRBV7-2	-	TRBJ2-3
ASKREALDTEAF	TRBV14	-	TRBJ1-1
ASTIGGGGRRNTEAF	TRBV6-2/TRBV6-3	-	TRBJ1-1
ASSAASSGANVLT	TRBV11-2	few	TRBJ2-6
ASTDAGTPSIQY	TRBV5-6	few	TRBJ2-4
ATSDVGEGQDTQY	TRBV24-1	-	TRBJ2-3
SARVEGREQY	TRBV20-1	-	TRBJ2-7
ASSVGQPHQFGNEQF	TRBV9	-	TRBJ2-1
AWDDRGLQETQY	TRBV30	few	TRBJ2-5
SARDPRSGLPYEQY	TRBV20-1	many	TRBJ2-7
ASRVVGGGTEAF	TRBV12-3/TRBV12-4	few	TRBJ1-1
ASNLGTSGATGNEQF	TRBV3-1	-	TRBJ2-1
SVDPVGQGPETQY	TRBV29-1	many	TRBJ2-5
ASSVGDNRREQY	TRBV12-3/TRBV12-4	-	TRBJ2-7
ASSLGQGMYEQY	TRBV7-2	many	TRBJ2-7
SAPRGNSYNEQF	TRBV20-1	-	TRBJ2-1
ASSKIGRGGHQPQH	TRBV11-2	once	TRBJ1-5
ASSGGTGGTYEQY	TRBV6-1	-	TRBJ2-7
TSSQGQDPYEQY	TRBV1	few	TRBJ2-7
ASSLTSGGANEQY	TRBV7-2	-	TRBJ2-7
ASRALGAGGPYEQY	TRBV28	few	-
ASSDSHQETQY	TRBV6-2/TRBV6-3	few	TRBJ2-5
ASSYRGGGPF	TRBV6-5	few	TRBJ2-1
ASSQDGLAGGNEQF	TRBV14	-	TRBJ2-1
SASVDRKVRF	TRBV20-1	-	TRBJ2-1
ASRYREPQPQH	TRBV6-6	-	TRBJ1-5
ASITGFGGELF	TRBV12-3/TRBV12-4	-	TRBJ2-2
ASSQDLGLAVYNEQF	TRBV4-3	few	TRBJ2-1
ASSPRGQGKETQY	TRBV3-1	-	TRBJ2-5
ASSYSGQGISNQPQH	TRBV6-2/TRBV6-3	-	TRBJ1-5
SAPRGGEQY	TRBV20-1	-	TRBJ2-4
ASAPQVSSYEQY	TRBV2	many	TRBJ2-7
ASSWDRGKTYEQY	TRBV5-5	-	-
ASSPSSVLSYEQY	TRBV7-2	few	TRBJ2-7
AGSPIRQGSSYEQY	TRBV18	-	TRBJ2-7
ASSHRGGADVLT	TRBV3-1	-	TRBJ2-6
ASSYVAANNEQF	TRBV6-2/TRBV6-3	once	TRBJ2-1
SARLSRAAGELF	TRBV20-1	-	TRBJ2-2
ASSQELAGVGLDTQY	TRBV3-1	-	TRBJ2-3